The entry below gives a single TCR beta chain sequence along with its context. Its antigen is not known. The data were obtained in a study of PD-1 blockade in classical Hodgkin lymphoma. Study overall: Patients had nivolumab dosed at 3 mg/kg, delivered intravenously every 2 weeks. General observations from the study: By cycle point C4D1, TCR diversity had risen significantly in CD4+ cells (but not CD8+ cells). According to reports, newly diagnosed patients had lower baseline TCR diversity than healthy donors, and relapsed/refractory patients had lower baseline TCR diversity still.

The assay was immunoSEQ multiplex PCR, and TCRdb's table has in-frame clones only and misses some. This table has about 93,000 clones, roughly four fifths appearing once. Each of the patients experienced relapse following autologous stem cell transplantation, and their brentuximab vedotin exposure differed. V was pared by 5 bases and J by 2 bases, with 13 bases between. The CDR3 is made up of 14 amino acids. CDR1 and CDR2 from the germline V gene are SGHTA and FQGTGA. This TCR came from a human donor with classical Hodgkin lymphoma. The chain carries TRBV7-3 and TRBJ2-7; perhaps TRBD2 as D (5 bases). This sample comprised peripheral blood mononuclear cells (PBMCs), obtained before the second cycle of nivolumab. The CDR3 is CASSPGRVPYEQYF. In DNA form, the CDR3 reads TGTGCCAGCAGCCCCGGGCGGGTTCCCTACGAGCAGTACTTC.